The T cell receptor (beta chain) described here comes from a study of shared clonotypes between healthy human individuals. Findings of the study overall: Clonotype sharing across donors was expected to vary with sequencing depth. Tissues were not sampled, only blood, and their repertoires likely differ.

Participating donors were healthy, HIV-negative adults free of recent acute infections or vaccinations. The donors were all Caucasian adults (living in Nashville, Tennessee). A note on this clone: What it binds is unknown.

Profiling relied on immunoSEQ multiplex PCR, and the TCRdb table lists in-frame clones only, not all of them. The sample yields nearly 500,000 clones, less than 80% seen once. Trimming removed 5 bases at V and 3 bases at J, with 20 bases between. From germline, CDR1 is MDHEN and CDR2 SYDVKM. This CDR3 spans 16 amino acids. This chain joins TRBV28 and TRBJ2-7, with D perhaps matching TRBD1 (5 bases). Source material: PBMCs. The receptor was derived from a woman in her thirties or forties in good health. Some clones in this sample may be carry-over from other donors' samples. This CDR3 is CASSPMRRVAVYEQYF. In nucleotides, the CDR3 is TGTGCCAGCAGTCCAATGCGCAGGGTTGCGGTCTACGAGCAGTACTTC.